This T cell receptor (beta chain) appears in the sequencing data of a study of T cell clonality in common variable immunodeficiency. Control and CVID samples contributed equal amounts of genomic DNA. Repertoires were generated with immunoSEQ multiplex PCR, while TCRdb's copy carries only in-frame clones and drops some. The sample was found to contain under 45,000 clones, and every one recurs. Heparinized whole blood, 5 to 8 ml, came from each donor. The CDR3 contains 12 residues. Germline V gene sequence: CDR1 LNHDA, CDR2 SQIVND (reference sequence). V lost 6 bases, J lost 5 bases, and 9 bases lay in between. This clone is labeled as large. Its cognate antigen is unknown. The read terminates 3 residues ahead of where the CDR3 ends, so the germline J gene completes it. This specimen includes other DNA sequences encoding the same CDR3. Findings and caveats of the study: TCRbeta clonality was increased in CVID versus healthy controls.

The source material was peripheral blood mononuclear cells. The chain is built from TRBV19 and TRBJ2-3; perhaps TRBD2 as D (5 bases). This receptor was obtained from a person between 18 and 75 years old in good health. The CDR3 sequence: CASRLSGDTQYF. The CDR3 DNA, read in part, is TGTGCCAGTAGGCTAAGCGGAGATACG.